This T cell receptor beta chain is drawn from a study of T cell repertoires in cytomegalovirus infection. In the case of this clonotype: Its antigen is still unknown.

TCRdb redid the calling of the reads with MiXCR, one entry per CDR3 protein. The table has 370,000 or so distinct CDR3 sequences, nearly 35% seen once. Study outcomes and limitations: Cumulative frequency (of public TCR beta family members) identified carriers of CMV plus the relevant HLA.

Trimming left V 1 base short and J 6 bases short, with 8 bases between. Looked up from germline, CDR1 is SGHVS and CDR2 is FNYEAQ. The CDR3 is 13 amino acids. The origin of this receptor is a human donor in good health (CMV status not recorded). Some clones in this sample may be carry-over from other donors' samples. The chain links TRBV7-6 to TRBJ2-3; no firm D call. This specimen was cultured PBMCs, taken from culture after CMV antigen stimulation. The CDR3 loop reads CASSLGSEDTQYF. The CDR3 bases are TGTGCCAGCAGCTTAGGGTCCGAGGATACGCAGTATTTT.